This T cell receptor (beta chain) emerged from a study of blood T cell repertoires in COVID-19 (dated by TCRdb to about 2020). As for the study more broadly: The collaborator samples originated in the United States, Italy and Spain and spanned the acute and convalescent phases of COVID-19. The repertoires were released in a freely available public database intended as a resource for research on the immune response to SARS-CoV-2. The prospective study material was composed of cDNA or gDNA derived from T cells, B-cell-depleted T cells, or PBMCs. HLA class I and class II types, where available, came from metadata supplied by the sample provider rather than from assay-based typing. The samples were drawn from two sources: the first 160 participants of the ongoing ImmuneRACE study, and 1,000 to 1,500 subjects contributed by 6 global collaborators. The sample metadata nearly always contained a de-identified subject ID, COVID-19 status, age in years and sex. The dataset comprised deeply sampled blood TCRbeta repertoires from subjects exposed to, actively infected with, or recovered from COVID-19.

Findings and caveats that apply to the study as a whole: How much clinical and demographic metadata was included differed by source and by participant, and the metadata was provided uncurated.

The immunoSEQ Assay, a bias-controlled multiplex PCR, was used to amplify TCRbeta CDR3 regions from genomic DNA. In the source study's methods: Within the assay, amplification of reference gene primers was used to estimate how many nucleated cells each sample contained. To quantify the absolute abundance of each unique TCRbeta CDR3 rearrangement, sequence reads were collapsed and filtered. For each sample, productive Simpson clonality was calculated as the square root of Simpson's diversity index across productive rearrangements. Here the immuneACCESS table is served through TCRdb, limited to in-frame sequences with V and J called. Missing clones are a known gap in these copies; in checked studies unresolved V genes cover under half, and the rest lacks a known reason. That table supplies the V and J calls and clone size; D and trimming were determined from the DNA. The sample has about 360,000 clones on record, 80% to 90% of them singletons. Of the sample, under 8.5% is held by the ten largest clones.

One collaborating source in Seattle enrolled patients during active infection and followed them longitudinally through the course of disease. Each collaborating institution followed its own protocols to collect whole blood in K2EDTA tubes. For TCRbeta analysis, collaborator samples were shipped as frozen whole blood, as isolated PBMCs, or as DNA extracted from either sample type. The CDR3 sequence holds 15 residues, the cysteine and phenylalanine included. Only CDR3 DNA remains: 45 bases, in frame from the first base. Trimming takes 2 bases from V and 5 bases from J, and the germline ends sit 17 bases apart. From a lookup of the germline V gene, CDR1 and CDR2 are SGHRS and YFSETQ. Comment on this clone: Its antigen is still unknown. No base quality information exists; no much larger clone differs at one position.

The sequence links TRBV5-1 to TRBJ2-7; a tentative D match to TRBD1 spans 6 bases. This TCR was recovered from a woman in her sixties or seventies with COVID-19, enrolled during active disease. The sample comprised peripheral blood. The bases read TGCGCCAGCAGCTTATGGACAGCCCCTTCGGACGAGCAGTACTTC. Translation gives CASSLWTAPSDEQYF.